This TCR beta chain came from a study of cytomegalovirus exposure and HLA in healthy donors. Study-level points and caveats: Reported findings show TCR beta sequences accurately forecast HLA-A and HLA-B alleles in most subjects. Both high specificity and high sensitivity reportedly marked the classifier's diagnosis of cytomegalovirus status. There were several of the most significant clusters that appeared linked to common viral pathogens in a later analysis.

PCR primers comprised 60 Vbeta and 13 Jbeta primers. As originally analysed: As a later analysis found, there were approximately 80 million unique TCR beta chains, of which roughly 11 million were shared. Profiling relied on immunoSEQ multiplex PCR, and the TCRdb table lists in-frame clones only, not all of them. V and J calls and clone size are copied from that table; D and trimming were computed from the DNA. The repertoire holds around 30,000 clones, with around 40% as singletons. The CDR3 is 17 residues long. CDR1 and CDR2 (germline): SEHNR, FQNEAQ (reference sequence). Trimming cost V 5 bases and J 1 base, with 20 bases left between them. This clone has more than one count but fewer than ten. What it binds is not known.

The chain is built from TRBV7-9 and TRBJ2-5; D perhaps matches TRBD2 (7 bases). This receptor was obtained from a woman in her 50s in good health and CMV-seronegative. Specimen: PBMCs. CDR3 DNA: TGTGCCAGCAGCCTATTGAGCGGGGACACCTTCCAAGAGACCCAGTACTTC. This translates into CASSLLSGDTFQETQYF.